This paragraph covers one T cell receptor (beta chain) sequence. Its antigen is as yet unknown. Germline CDR1 SGHTA, CDR2 FQGNSA. The CDR3 is made up of 15 amino acids. These data originate in a study of T cells expressing NK-cell markers. Each CDR3 protein gets one entry in TCRdb, which reprocessed the 5' RACE reads and gives no DNA. The sample features about 440,000 distinct CDR3 sequences, with approximately 6.8% in its top ten. Overall study findings and caveats: Dominant NKG2C+ clonotypes were found to form about 1.0-7.5% of CD8+ T cells in roughly 6 donors.

Sequenced input: blood T cells: a sorted CD56 or NKG2C T cell subset, CD4+ or CD8+ T cells, or bulk PBMC T cells (not recorded which). The rearrangement uses TRBV7-2 and TRBJ1-1; TCRdb returns TRBD1, unconfirmable since there is no DNA. The source of this sequence is a woman aged 18-70 years in good health. CDR3 amino acids: CASSLEGGPPREAFF.